The T cell receptor (beta chain) under discussion was sequenced for a study of blood T cells in healthy people across ages. There were at least 6 micrograms of total RNA extracted from every sample. Alongside a J-beta primer mix, a sample-barcoded 5' primer served in a second PCR lasting about 7 to 12 cycles. TCRdb reprocessed the 5' RACE reads with MiXCR, giving one entry per CDR3 protein. The sample has just over 1 million distinct CDR3 sequences; 45% are singletons. The source of this sequence is a woman aged 60 to 75 in good health. The sample taken for sequencing was blood.

CDR3 sequence: CSARGTSGSSPSTDTQYF. The CDR3 DNA sequence: TGCAGTGCTCGTGGGACTAGCGGGAGTTCCCCCTCTACAGATACGCAGTATTTT. V is TRBV20-1 and J is TRBJ2-3, with TRBD2 matching over 14 bases. V shed 5 bases, J shed 3 bases, and the junction held 13 bases outside the gene matches. This CDR3 has 18 residues. The germline V gene encodes CDR1 DFQATT and CDR2 SNEGSKA (reference sequence).